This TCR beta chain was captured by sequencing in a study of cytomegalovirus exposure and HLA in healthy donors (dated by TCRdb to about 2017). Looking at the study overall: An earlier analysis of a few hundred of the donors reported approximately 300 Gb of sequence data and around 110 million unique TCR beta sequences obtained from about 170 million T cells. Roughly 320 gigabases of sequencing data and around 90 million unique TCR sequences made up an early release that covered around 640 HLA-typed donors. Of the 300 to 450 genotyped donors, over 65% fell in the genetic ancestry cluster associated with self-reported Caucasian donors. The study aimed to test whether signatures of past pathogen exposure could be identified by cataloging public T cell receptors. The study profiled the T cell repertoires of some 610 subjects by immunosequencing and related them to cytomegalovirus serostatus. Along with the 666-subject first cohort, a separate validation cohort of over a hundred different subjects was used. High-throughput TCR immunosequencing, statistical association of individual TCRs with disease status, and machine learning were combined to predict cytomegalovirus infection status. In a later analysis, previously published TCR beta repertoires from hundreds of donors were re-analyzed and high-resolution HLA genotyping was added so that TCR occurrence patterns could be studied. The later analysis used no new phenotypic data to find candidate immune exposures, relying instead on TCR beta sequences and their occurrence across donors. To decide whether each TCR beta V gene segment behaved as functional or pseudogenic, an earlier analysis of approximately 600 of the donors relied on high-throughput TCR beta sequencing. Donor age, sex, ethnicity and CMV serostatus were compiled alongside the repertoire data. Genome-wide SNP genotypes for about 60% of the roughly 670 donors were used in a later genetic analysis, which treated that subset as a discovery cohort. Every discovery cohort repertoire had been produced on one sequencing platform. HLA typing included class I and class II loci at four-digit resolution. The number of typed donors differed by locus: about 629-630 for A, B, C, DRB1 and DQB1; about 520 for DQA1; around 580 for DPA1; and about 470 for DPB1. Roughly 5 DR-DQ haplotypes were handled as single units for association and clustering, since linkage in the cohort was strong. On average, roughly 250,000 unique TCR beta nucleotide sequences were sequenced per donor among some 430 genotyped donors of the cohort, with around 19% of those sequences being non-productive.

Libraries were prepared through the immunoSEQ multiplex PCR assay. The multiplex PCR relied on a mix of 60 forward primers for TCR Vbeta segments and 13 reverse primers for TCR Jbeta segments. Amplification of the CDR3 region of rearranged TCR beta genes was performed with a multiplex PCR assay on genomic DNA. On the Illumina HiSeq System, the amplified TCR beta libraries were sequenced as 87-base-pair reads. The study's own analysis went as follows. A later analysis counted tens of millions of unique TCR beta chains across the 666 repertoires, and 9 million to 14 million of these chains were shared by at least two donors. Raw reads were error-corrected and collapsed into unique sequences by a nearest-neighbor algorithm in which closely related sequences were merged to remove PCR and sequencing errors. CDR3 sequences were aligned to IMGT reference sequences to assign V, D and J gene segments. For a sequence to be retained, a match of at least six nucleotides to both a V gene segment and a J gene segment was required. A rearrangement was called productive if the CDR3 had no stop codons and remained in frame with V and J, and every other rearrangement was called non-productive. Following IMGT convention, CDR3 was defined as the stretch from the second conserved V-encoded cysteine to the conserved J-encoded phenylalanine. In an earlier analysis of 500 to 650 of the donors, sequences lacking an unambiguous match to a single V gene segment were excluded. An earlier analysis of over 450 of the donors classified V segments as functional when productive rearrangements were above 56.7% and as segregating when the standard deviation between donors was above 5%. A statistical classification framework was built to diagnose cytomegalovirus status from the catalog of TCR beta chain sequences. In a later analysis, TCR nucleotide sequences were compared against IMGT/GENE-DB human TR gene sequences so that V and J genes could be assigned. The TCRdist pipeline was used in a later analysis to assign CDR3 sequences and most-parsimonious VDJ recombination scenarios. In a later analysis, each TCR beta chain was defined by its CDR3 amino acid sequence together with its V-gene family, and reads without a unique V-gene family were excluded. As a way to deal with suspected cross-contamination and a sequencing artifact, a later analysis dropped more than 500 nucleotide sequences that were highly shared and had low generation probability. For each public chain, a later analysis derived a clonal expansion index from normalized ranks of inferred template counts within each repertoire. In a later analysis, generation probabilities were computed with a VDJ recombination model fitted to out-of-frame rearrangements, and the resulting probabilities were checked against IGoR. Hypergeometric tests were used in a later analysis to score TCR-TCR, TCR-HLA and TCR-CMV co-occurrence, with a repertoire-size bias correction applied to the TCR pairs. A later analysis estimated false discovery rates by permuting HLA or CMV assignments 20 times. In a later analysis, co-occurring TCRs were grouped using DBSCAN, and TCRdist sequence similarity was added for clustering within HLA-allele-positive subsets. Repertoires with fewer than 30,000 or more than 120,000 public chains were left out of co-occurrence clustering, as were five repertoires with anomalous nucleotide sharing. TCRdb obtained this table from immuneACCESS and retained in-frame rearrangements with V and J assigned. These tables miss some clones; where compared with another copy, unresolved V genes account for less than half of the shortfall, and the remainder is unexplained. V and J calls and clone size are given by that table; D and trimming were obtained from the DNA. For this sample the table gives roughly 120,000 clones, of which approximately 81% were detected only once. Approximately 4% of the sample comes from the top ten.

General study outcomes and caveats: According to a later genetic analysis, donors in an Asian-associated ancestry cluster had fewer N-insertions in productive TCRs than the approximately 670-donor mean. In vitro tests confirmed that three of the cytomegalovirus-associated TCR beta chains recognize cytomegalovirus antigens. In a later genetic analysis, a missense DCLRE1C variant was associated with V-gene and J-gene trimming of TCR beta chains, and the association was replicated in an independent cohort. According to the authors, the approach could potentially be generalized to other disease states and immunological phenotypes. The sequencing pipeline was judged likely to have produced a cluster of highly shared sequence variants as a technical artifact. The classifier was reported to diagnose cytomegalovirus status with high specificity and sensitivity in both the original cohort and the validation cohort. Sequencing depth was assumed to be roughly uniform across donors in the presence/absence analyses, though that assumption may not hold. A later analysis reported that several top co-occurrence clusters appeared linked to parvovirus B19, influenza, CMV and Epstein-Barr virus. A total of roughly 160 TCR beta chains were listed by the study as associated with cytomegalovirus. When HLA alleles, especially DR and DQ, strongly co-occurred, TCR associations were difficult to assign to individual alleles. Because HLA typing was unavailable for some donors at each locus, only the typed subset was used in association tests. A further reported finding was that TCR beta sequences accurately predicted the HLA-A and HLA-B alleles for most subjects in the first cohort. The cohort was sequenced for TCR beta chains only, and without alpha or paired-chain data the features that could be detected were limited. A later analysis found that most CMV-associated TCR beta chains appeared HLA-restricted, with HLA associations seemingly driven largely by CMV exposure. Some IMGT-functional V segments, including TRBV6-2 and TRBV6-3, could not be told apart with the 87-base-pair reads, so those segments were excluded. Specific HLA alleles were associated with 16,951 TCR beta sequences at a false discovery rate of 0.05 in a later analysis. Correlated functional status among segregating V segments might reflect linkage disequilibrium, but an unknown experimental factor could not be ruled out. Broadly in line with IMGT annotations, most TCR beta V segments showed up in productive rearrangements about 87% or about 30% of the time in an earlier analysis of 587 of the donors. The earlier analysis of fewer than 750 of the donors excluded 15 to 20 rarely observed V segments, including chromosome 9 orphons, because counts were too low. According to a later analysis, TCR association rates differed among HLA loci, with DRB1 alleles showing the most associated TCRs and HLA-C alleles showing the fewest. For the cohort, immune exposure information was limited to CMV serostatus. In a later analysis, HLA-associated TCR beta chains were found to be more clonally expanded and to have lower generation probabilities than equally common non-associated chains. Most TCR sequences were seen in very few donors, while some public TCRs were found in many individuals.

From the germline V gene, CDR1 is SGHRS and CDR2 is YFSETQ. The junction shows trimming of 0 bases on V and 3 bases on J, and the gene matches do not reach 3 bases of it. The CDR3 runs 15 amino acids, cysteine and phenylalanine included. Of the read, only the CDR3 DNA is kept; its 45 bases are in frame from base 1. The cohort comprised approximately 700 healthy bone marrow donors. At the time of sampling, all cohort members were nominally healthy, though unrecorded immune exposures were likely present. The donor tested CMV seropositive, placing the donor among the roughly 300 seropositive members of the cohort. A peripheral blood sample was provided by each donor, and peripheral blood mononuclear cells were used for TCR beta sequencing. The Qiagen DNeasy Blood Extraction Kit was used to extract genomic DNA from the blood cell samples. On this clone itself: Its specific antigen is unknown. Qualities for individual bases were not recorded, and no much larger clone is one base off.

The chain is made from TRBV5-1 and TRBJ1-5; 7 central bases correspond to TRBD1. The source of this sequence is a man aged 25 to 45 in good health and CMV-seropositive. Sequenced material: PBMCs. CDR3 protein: CASSLADRANQPQHF. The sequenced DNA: TGCGCCAGCAGCTTGGCTGACAGGGCCAATCAGCCCCAGCATTTT.